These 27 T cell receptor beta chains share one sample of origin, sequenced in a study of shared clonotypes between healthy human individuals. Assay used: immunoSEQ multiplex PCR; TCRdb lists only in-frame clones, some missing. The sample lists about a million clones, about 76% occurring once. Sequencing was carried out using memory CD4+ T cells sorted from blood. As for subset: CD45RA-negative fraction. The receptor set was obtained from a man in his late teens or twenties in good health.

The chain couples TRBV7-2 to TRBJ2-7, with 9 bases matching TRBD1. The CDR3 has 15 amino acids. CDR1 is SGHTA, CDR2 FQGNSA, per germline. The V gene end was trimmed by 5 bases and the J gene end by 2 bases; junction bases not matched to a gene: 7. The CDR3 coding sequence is TGTGCCAGCAGCGTCCGGGACAGGGTGACCTACGAGCAGTACTTC. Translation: CASSVRDRVTYEQYF.

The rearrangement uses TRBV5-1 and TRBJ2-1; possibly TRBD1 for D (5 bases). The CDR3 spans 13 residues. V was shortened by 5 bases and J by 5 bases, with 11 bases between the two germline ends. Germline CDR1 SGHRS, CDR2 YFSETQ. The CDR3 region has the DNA TGCGCCAGCAGGGACCAGGGAAACAATGAGCAGTTCTTC. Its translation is CASRDQGNNEQFF.

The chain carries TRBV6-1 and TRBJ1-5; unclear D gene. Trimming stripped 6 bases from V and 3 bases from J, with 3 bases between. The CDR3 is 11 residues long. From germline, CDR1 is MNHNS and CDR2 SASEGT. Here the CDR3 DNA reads TGTGCCAGCAGGGTCAATCAGCCCCAGCATTTT. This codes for CASRVNQPQHF.

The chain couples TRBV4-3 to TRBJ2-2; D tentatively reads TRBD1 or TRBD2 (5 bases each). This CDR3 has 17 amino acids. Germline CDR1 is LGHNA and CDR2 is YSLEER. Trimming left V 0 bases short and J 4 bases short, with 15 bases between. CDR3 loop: CASSQDLARAGTGELFF. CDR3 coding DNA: TGCGCCAGCAGCCAAGATTTGGCCAGGGCGGGCACCGGGGAGCTGTTTTTT.

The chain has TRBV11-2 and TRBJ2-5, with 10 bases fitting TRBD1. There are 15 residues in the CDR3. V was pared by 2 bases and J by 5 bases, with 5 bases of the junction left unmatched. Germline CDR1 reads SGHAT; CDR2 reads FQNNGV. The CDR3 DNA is TGTGCCAGCAGCTTATCGACAGGGGGCAGGGAGACCCAGTACTTC. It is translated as CASSLSTGGRETQYF. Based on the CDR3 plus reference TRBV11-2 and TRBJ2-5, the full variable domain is EAGVAQSPRYKIIEKRQSVAFWCNPISGHATLYWYQQILGQGPKLLIQFQNNGVVDDSQLPKDRFSAERLKGVDSTLKIQPAKLEDSAVYLCASSLSTGGRETQYFGPGTRLLVL.

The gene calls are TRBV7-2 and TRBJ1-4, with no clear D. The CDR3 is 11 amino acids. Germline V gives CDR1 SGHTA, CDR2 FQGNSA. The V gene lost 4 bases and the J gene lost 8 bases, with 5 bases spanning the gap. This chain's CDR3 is CASSSAEKLFF. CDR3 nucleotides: TGTGCCAGCAGCTCCGCAGAAAAACTGTTTTTT. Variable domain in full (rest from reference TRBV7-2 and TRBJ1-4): GAGVSQSPSNKVTEKGKDVELRCDPISGHTALYWYRQSLGQGLEFLIYFQGNSAPDKSGLPSDRFSAERTGGSVSTLTIQRTQQEDSAVYLCASSSAEKLFFGSGTQLSVL.

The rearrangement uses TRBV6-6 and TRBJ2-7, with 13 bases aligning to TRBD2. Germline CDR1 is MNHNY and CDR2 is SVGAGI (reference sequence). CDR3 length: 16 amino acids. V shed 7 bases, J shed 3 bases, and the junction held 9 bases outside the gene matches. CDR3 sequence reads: CASTTTSGRVFYEQYF. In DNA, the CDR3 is TGTGCCAGCACCACTACTAGCGGGAGGGTTTTCTACGAGCAGTACTTC.

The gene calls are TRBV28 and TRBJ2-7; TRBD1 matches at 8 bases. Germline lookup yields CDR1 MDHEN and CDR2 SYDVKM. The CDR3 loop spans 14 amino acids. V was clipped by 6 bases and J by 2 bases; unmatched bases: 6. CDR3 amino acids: CASSPGDRTYEQYF. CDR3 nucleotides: TGTGCCAGCAGCCCGGGGGACAGGACCTACGAGCAGTACTTC.

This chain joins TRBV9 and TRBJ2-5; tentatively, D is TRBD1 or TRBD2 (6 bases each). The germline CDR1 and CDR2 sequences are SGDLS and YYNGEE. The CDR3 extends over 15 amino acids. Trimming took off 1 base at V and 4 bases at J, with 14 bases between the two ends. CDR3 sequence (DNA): TGTGCCAGCAGCGTATCGGGGGCCCAGGTAGAGACCCAGTACTTC. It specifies CASSVSGAQVETQYF.

This CDR3 is CASSPLGQGPETQYF. The CDR3 DNA sequence: TGCGCCAGCAGCCCCCTAGGGCAGGGCCCAGAGACCCAGTACTTC. This chain uses TRBV4-1 with TRBJ2-5; a weak D match, TRBD1 (5 bases). Trimming removed 4 bases from V and 4 bases from J, with 16 bases in between. The germline CDR1 and CDR2 sequences are MGHRA and YSYEKL. CDR3 length: 15 amino acids.

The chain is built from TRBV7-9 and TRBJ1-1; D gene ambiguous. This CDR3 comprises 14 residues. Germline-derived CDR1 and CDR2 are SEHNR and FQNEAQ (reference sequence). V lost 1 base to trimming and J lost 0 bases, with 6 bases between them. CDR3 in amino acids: CASSLESMNTEAFF. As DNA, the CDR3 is TGTGCCAGCAGCTTAGAAAGCATGAACACTGAAGCTTTCTTT.

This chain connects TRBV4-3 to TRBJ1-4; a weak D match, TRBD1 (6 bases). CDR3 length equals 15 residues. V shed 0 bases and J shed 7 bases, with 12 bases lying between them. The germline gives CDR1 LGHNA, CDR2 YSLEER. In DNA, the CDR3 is TGCGCCAGCAGCCAAGAACGCAGGGGAGTTGAAAAACTGTTTTTT. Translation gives CASSQERRGVEKLFF.

DNA for the CDR3: TGTGCCAGCAGTGCTCTACCGACAGATACGCAGTATTTT. This gives the protein CASSALPTDTQYF. This sequence joins TRBV5-4 and TRBJ2-3; D ambiguous. The CDR3 is 13 amino acids. Trimming cost V 5 bases and J 3 bases, with 10 bases left between them. Germline V CDR1 and CDR2: SGHNT, YYREEE (reference sequence).

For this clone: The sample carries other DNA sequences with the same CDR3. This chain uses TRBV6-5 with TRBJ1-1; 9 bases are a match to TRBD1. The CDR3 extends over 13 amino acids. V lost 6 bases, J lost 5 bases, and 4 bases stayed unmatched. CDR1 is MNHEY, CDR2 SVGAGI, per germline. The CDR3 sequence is CASSRQGGTEAFF. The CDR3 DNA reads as TGTGCCAGCAGCCGACAGGGGGGAACTGAAGCTTTCTTT.

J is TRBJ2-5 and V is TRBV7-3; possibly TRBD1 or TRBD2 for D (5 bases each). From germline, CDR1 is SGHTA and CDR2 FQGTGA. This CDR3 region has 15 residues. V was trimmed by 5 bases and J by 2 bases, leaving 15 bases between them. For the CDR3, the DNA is TGTGCCAGCAGCCCGGGACGTAAACAGCAAGAGACCCAGTACTTC. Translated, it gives CASSPGRKQQETQYF.

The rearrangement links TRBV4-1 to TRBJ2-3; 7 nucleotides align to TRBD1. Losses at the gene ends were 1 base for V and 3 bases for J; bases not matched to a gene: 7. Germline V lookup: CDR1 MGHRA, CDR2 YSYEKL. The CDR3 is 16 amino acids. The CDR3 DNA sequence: TGCGCCAGCAGCCAAGCCCCAGGGACAGCTACAGATACGCAGTATTTT. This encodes CASSQAPGTATDTQYF.

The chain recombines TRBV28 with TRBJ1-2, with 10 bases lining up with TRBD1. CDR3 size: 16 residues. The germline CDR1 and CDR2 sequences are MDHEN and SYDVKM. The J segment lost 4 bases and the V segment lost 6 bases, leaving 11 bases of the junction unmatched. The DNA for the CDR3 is TGTGCCAGCAGCCTCGGAGGGGACAGGGGCCCCTATGGCTACACCTTC. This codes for CASSLGGDRGPYGYTF.

CDR3 protein: CASSLDGILTGELFF. As DNA, the CDR3 is TGTGCCAGCAGCTTAGACGGGATTCTCACCGGGGAGCTGTTTTTT. The chain links TRBV7-2 to TRBJ2-2; possibly TRBD2 for D (5 bases). V was clipped by 1 base and J by 4 bases, with 10 bases between them. The CDR3 has 15 amino acids. Per the germline V gene, CDR1 is SGHTA and CDR2 is FQGNSA.

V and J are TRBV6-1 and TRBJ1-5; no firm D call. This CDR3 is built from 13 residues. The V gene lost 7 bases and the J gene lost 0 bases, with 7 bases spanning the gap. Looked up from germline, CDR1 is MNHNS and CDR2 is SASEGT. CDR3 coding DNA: TGTGCCAGCATAAGGAGTAGCAATCAGCCCCAGCATTTT. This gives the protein CASIRSSNQPQHF.

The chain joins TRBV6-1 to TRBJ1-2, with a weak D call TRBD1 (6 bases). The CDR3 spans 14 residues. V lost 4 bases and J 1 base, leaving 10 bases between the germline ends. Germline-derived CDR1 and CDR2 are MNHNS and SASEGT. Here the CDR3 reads CASSGRQDNYGYTF. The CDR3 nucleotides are TGTGCCAGCAGTGGGAGACAGGATAACTATGGCTACACCTTC.

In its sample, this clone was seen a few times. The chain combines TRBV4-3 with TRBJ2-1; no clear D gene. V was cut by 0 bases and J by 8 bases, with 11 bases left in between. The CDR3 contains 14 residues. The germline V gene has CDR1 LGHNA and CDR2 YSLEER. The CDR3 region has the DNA TGCGCCAGCAGCCAAGATGGAAGGGCCGATGAGCAGTTCTTC. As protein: CASSQDGRADEQFF.

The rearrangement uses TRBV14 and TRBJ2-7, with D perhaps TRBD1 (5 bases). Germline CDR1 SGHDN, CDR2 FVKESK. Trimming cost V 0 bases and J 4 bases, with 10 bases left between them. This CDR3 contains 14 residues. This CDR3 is CASSQDPQGYEQYF. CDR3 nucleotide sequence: TGTGCCAGCAGCCAAGATCCCCAGGGATACGAGCAGTACTTC.

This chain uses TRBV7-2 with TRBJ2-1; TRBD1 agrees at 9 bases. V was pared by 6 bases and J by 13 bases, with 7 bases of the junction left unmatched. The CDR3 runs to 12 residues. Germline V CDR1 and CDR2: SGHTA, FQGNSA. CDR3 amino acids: CASRPPGQGQFF. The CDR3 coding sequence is TGTGCCAGCAGGCCTCCGGGACAGGGTCAGTTCTTC. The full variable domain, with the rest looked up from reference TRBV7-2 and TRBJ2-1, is GAGVSQSPSNKVTEKGKDVELRCDPISGHTALYWYRQSLGQGLEFLIYFQGNSAPDKSGLPSDRFSAERTGGSVSTLTIQRTQQEDSAVYLCASRPPGQGQFFGPGTRLTVL.

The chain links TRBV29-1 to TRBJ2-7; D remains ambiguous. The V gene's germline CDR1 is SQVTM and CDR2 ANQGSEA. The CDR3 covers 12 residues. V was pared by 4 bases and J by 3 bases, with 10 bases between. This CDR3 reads CSVVVSLYEQYF. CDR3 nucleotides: TGCAGCGTTGTAGTTAGTCTCTACGAGCAGTACTTC.

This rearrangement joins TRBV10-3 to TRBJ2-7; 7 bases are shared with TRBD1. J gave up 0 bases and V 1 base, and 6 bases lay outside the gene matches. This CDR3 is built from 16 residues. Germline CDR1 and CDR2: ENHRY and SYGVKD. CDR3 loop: CAISEFPGQPSYEQYF. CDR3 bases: TGTGCCATCAGTGAGTTCCCGGGACAGCCCTCCTACGAGCAGTACTTC.

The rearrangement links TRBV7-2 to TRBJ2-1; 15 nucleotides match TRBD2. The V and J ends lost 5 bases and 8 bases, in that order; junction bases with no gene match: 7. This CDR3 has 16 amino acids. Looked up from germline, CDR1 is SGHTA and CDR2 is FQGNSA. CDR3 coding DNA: TGTGCCAGCAGCCCGGGACTAGCGGGAGGCCTCGATGAGCAGTTCTTC. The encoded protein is CASSPGLAGGLDEQFF.

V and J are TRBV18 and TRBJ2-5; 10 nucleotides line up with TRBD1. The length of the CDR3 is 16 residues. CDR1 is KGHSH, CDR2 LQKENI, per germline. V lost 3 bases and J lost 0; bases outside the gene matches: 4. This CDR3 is CASSPRDRGYQETQYF. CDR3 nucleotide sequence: TGTGCCAGCTCACCTAGGGACAGGGGATACCAAGAGACCCAGTACTTC.